The 3 T cell receptor beta chains below were found in one sample sequenced in a study of technical replicates of blood from several donors. TCRdb's copy holds only in-frame clones and misses some; the assay was immunoSEQ multiplex PCR. The sample has tens of thousands of clones, 88% seen once. Material for sequencing was PBMCs. The receptor set was obtained from a human donor in good health. Some clones in this sample may be carry-over from other donors' samples.

The V gene is TRBV4-1, the J gene TRBJ2-1, with D possibly matching TRBD2 (6 bases). The CDR3 length is 16 residues. Germline values: CDR1 MGHRA, CDR2 YSYEKL. V was shortened by 0 bases and J by 2 bases, with 11 bases between the two germline ends. The CDR3 region is CASSQDGGDPYNEQFF. CDR3 bases: TGCGCCAGCAGCCAAGACGGAGGGGACCCCTACAATGAGCAGTTCTTC.

The gene calls are TRBV30 and TRBJ2-7; no reliable D call. From germline, CDR1 is GTSNPN and CDR2 SVGIG (reference sequence). The CDR3 consists of 12 residues. Trimming left V 2 bases short and J 2 bases short, with 7 bases between. The CDR3 reads CAWSSETYEQYF. CDR3 coding DNA: TGTGCCTGGAGTTCGGAGACCTACGAGCAGTACTTC.

This sequence joins TRBV7-6 and TRBJ2-1, with D perhaps TRBD2 (5 bases). Trimming shortened V by 1 base and J by 7 bases, and 17 bases separated the two germline ends. This CDR3 is 16 amino acids long. The germline V gene encodes CDR1 SGHVS and CDR2 FNYEAQ. CDR3 in amino acids: CASSLGYGLLNNEQFF. CDR3 sequence (DNA): TGTGCCAGCAGCTTAGGTTATGGACTTCTGAATAATGAGCAGTTCTTC.